The 7 T cell receptor beta chains listed next were all sequenced from one sample in a study of T cell responses to AZD1222 COVID-19 vaccine. Sequenced by immunoSEQ multiplex PCR; TCRdb stores in-frame clones only, minus some. The sample lists approximately 300,000 clones; approximately 94% were seen once. Source: peripheral blood, taken 28 days after the second AZD1222 dose. These receptor sequences come from an adult who received the AZD1222 COVID-19 vaccine.

This sequence joins TRBV7-9 and TRBJ1-2, with 11 bases that match TRBD1. Germline CDR1 is SEHNR and CDR2 is FQNEAQ (reference sequence). Unmatched junction bases numbered 8, after V lost 3 bases and J lost 8 bases. CDR3 size: 15 residues. The CDR3 bases are TGTGCCAGCAGCTTCCAACGGACAGGGGGCGGGGGCTACACCTTC. Amino acids: CASSFQRTGGGGYTF.

This clone has only one observation. The genes are TRBV5-6 and TRBJ2-5; the match to TRBD2 covers 7 bases. Germline V gene sequence: CDR1 SGHDT, CDR2 YYEEEE. Trimming took 4 bases from V and 2 from J; bases not matched to a gene: 5. The CDR3 totals 14 residues. Here the CDR3 reads CASSKGLNQETQYF. CDR3 nucleotides: TGTGCCAGCAGCAAGGGACTAAATCAAGAGACCCAGTACTTC.

In its sample, this clone was seen a few times. The rearrangement uses TRBV19 and TRBJ1-5; 7 bases are shared with TRBD1. Germline trimming cut 4 bases from V and 2 bases from J; bases unmatched to any gene: 17. The CDR3 has 19 residues. Germline-derived CDR1 and CDR2 are LNHDA and SQIVND (reference sequence). CDR3 in amino acids: CASSTPEQGFDYGNQPQHF. The CDR3 nucleotides read TGTGCCAGTAGTACGCCCGAACAGGGGTTTGACTACGGCAATCAGCCCCAGCATTTT.

This rearrangement joins TRBV4-2 to TRBJ2-6; a weak D match, TRBD2 (6 bases). The CDR3 spans 15 residues. The V gene's germline CDR1 is LGHNA and CDR2 YNFKEQ. Trimming pared 4 bases from V and 0 bases from J, leaving 7 bases between. CDR3 sequence: CASSRGVSGANVLTF. DNA for the CDR3: TGTGCCAGCAGCCGGGGGGTCTCTGGGGCCAACGTCCTGACTTTC.

The V and J genes are TRBV7-2 and TRBJ1-2, with D hard to call. Looked up from germline, CDR1 is SGHTA and CDR2 is FQGNSA. Deletions cut 2 bases from V and 4 bases from J, with 11 bases between. The CDR3 is made up of 14 amino acids. CDR3 protein: CASSLYSPSYGYTF. CDR3 DNA: TGTGCCAGCAGCTTATACAGCCCCTCCTATGGCTACACCTTC.

The chain combines TRBV14 with TRBJ2-1, with D possibly TRBD2 on 7 matching bases. This CDR3 contains 14 residues. In germline, CDR1 is SGHDN, CDR2 FVKESK. Trimming removed 3 bases at V and 4 bases at J, with 10 bases between. CDR3 in DNA: TGTGCCAGCAGCCACGCGGGGGCTTACAATGAGCAGTTCTTC. Translated: CASSHAGAYNEQFF.

The rearrangement joins TRBV11-3 to TRBJ2-2; no clear D. Germline lookup yields CDR1 SGHNT and CDR2 YENEEA. The CDR3 covers 15 residues. V was cut by 1 base and J by 0 bases, with 6 bases left in between. The CDR3 nucleotides are TGTGCCAGCAGCTTAGGCGGAACGAACACCGGGGAGCTGTTTTTT. Translated: CASSLGGTNTGELFF. The variable domain in full, with the rest retrieved from reference TRBV11-3 and TRBJ2-2, is EAGVVQSPRYKIIEKKQPVAFWCNPISGHNTLYWYLQNLGQGPELLIRYENEEAVDDSQLPKDRFSAERLKGVDSTLKIQPAELGDSAVYLCASSLGGTNTGELFFGEGSRLTVL.